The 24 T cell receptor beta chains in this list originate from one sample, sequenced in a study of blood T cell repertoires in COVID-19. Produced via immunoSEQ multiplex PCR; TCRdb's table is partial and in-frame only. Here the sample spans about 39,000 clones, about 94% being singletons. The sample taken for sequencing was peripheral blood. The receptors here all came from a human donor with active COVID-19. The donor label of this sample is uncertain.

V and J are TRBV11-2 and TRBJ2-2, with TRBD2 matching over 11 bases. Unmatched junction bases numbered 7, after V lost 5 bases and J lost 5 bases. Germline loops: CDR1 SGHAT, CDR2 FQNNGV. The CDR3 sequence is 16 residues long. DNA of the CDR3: TGTGCCAGCAGCCTAGCGGGAGGATTGTTTACCGGGGAGCTGTTTTTT. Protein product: CASSLAGGLFTGELFF.

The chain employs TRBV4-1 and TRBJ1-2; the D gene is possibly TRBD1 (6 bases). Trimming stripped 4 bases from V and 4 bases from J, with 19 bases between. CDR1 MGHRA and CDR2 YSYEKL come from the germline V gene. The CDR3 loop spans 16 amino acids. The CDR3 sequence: CASSPGTRVSLYGYTF. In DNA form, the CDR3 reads TGCGCCAGCAGCCCTGGGACAAGGGTATCTCTCTATGGCTACACCTTC.

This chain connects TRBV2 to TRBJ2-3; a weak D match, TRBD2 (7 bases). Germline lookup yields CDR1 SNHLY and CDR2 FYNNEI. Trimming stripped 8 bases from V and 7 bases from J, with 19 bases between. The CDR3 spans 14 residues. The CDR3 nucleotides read TGTGCCAGCGGGGGGGCGGGGGCTCGCCATACGCAGTATTTT. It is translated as CASGGAGARHTQYF.

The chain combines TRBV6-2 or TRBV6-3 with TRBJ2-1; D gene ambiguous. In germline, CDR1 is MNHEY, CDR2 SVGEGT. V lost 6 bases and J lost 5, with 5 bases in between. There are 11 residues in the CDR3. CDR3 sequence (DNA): TGTGCCAGCAGCCACAACAATGAGCAGTTCTTC. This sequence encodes CASSHNNEQFF.

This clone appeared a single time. CDR3 in amino acids: CASSYPRGSAWHVPGSCEKLFF. CDR3 DNA: TGTGCCAGCAGTTACCCCCGAGGGTCGGCTTGGCATGTACCCGGATCTTGTGAAAAACTGTTTTTT. The V call is TRBV6-8, the J call TRBJ1-4; D uncertain. V lost 2 bases, J lost 7 bases, and 35 bases lay in between. Germline-derived CDR1 and CDR2 are MNHGY and SAAAGT. The CDR3 is 22 residues long.

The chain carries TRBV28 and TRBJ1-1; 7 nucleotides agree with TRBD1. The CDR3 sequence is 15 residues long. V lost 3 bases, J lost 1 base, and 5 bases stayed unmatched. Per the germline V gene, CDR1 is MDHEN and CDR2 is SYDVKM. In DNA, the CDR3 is TGTGCCAGCAGTTTTTCCGGGACAGAGAACACTGAAGCTTTCTTT. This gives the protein CASSFSGTENTEAFF.

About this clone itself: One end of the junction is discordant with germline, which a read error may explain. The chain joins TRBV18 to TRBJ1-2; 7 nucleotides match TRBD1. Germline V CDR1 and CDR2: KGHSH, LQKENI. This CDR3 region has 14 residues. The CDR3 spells CASSPPTTGYGYTF. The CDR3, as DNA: TGTGCCAGCTCCCCACCCACGACAGGGTATGGCTACACCTTC.

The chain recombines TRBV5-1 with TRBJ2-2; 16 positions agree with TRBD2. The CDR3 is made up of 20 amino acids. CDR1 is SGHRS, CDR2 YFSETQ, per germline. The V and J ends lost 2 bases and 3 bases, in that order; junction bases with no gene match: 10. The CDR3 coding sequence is TGCGCCAGCAGCTTCGACCCGGGACTAGCGGGAGGGCCGTACACCGGGGAGCTGTTTTTT. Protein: CASSFDPGLAGGPYTGELFF.

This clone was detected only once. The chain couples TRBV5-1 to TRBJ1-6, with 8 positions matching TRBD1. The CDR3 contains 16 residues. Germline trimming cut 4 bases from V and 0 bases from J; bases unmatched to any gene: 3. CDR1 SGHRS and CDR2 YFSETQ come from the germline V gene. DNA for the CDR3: TGCGCCAGCAGCCCCGGACAGGGCTCCTATAATTCACCCCTCCACTTT. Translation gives CASSPGQGSYNSPLHF.

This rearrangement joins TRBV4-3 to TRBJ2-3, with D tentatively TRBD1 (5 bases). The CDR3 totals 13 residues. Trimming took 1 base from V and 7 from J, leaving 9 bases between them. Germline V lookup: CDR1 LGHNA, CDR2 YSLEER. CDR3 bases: TGCGCCAGCAGCCAAGCAGGGCCGAATACGCAGTATTTT. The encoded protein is CASSQAGPNTQYF.

CDR3 loop: CASSLGPAGSGNEQYF. The DNA for the CDR3 is TGTGCCAGCAGCTTAGGCCCAGCGGGGTCGGGGAACGAGCAGTACTTC. The chain is built from TRBV7-9 and TRBJ2-7; 7 nucleotides line up with TRBD2. The J segment lost 5 bases and the V segment lost 1 base, leaving 11 bases of the junction unmatched. This CDR3 region has 16 residues. CDR1 SEHNR and CDR2 FQNEAQ come from the germline V gene (reference sequence).

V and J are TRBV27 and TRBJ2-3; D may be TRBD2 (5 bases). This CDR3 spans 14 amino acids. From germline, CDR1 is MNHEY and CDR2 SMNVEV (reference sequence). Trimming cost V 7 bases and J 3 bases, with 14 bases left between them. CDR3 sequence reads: CASTRGPRTDTQYF. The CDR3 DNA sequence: TGTGCCAGCACTCGAGGGCCCCGAACAGATACGCAGTATTTT.

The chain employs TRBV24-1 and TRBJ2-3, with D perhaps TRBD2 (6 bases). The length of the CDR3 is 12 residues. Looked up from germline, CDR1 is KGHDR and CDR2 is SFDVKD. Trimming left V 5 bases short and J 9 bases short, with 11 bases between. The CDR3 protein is CATSGRSGTQYF. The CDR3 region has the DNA TGTGCCACCAGTGGGAGAAGCGGGACGCAGTATTTT.

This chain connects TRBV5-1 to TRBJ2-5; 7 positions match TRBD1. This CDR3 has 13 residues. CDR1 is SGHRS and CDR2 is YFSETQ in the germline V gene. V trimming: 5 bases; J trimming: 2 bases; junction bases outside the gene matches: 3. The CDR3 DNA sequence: TGCGCCAGCAGACGGACAGGTCAAGAGACCCAGTACTTC. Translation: CASRRTGQETQYF.

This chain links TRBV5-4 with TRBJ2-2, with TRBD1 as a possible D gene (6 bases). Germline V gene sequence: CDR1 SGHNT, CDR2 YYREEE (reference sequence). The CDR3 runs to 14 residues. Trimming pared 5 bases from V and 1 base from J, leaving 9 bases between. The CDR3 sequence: CASSKGQNTGELFF. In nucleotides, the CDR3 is TGTGCCAGCAGTAAGGGACAGAACACCGGGGAGCTGTTTTTT.

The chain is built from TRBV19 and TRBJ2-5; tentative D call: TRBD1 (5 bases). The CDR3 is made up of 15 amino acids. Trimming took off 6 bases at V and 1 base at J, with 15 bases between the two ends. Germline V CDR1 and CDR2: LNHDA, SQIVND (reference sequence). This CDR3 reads CASRPSAGRQETQYF. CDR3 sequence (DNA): TGTGCCAGTAGGCCCTCCGCAGGGCGCCAAGAGACCCAGTACTTC.

The CDR3 loop reads CASSRKTGGFATNEKLFF. CDR3 in DNA: TGTGCCAGCAGCCGAAAGACAGGGGGCTTTGCAACTAATGAAAAACTGTTTTTT. The chain couples TRBV7-9 to TRBJ1-4; 10 nucleotides agree with TRBD1. Germline V lookup: CDR1 SEHNR, CDR2 FQNEAQ (reference sequence). The CDR3 is 18 amino acids. Unmatched junction bases numbered 9, after V lost 5 bases and J lost 0 bases.

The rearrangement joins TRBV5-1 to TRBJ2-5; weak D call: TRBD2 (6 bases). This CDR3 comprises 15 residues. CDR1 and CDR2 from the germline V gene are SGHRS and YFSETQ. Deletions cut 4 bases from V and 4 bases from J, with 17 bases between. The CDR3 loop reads CASSPSGTGGETQYF. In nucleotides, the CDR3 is TGCGCCAGCAGCCCCTCCGGGACCGGGGGAGAGACCCAGTACTTC.

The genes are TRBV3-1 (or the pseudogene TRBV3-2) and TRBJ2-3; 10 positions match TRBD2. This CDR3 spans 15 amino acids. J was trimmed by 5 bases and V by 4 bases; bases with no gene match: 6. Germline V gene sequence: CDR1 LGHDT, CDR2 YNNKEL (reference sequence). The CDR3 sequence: CASSLASGGGDTQYF. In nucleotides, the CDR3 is TGTGCCAGCAGCCTGGCTAGCGGGGGAGGAGATACGCAGTATTTT.

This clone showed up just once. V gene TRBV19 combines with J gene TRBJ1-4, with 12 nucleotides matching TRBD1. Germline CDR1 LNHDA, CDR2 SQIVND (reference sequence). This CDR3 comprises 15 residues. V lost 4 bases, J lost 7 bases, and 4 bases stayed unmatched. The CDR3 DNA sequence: TGTGCCAGTAGTACGCGGGACAGGGGGCCTGAAAAACTGTTTTTT. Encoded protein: CASSTRDRGPEKLFF.

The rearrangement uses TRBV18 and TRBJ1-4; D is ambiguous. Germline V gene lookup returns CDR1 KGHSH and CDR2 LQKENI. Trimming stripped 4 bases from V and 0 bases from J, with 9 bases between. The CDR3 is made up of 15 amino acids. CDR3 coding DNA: TGTGCCAGCTCACTTACAGAAACAACTAATGAAAAACTGTTTTTT. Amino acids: CASSLTETTNEKLFF.

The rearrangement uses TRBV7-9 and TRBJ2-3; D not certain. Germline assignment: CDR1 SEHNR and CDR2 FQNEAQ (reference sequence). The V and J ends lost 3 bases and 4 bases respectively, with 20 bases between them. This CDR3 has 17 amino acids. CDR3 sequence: CASSFVTALSVADTQYF. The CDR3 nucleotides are TGTGCCAGCAGCTTTGTAACAGCCCTTTCGGTCGCAGATACGCAGTATTTT.

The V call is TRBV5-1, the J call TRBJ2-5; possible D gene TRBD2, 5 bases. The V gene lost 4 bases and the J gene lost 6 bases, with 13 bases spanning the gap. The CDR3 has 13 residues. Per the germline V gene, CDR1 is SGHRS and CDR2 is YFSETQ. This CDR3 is CASSLGEGQTQYF. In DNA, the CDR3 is TGCGCCAGCAGCCTGGGCGAGGGTCAGACCCAGTACTTC. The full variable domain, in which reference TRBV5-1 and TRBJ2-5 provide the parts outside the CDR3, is KAGVTQTPRYLIKTRGQQVTLSCSPISGHRSVSWYQQTPGQGLQFLFEYFSETQRNKGNFPGRFSGRQFSNSRSEMNVSTLELGDSALYLCASSLGEGQTQYFGPGTRLLVL.

CDR3 coding DNA: TGCGCCAGCAGCGTTAGCGGGGGGGCCCACGAGCAGTACTTC. Amino acid sequence: CASSVSGGAHEQYF. This rearrangement joins TRBV5-1 to TRBJ2-7, with 11 bases matching TRBD2. Germline V gene lookup returns CDR1 SGHRS and CDR2 YFSETQ. V trimming: 4 bases; J trimming: 5 bases; junction bases outside the gene matches: 5. The CDR3 runs 14 residues.